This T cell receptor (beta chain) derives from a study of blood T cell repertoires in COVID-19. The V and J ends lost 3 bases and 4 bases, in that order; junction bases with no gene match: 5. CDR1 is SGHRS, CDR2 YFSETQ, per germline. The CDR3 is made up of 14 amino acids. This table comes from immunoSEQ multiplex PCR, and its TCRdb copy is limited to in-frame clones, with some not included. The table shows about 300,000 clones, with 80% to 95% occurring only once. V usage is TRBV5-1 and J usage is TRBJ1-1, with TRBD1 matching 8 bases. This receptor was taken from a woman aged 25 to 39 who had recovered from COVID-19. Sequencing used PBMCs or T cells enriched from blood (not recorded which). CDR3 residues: CASSSGQAATEAFF. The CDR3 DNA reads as TGCGCCAGCAGCTCGGGACAGGCTGCCACTGAAGCTTTCTTT. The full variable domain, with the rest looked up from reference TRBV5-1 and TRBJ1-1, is KAGVTQTPRYLIKTRGQQVTLSCSPISGHRSVSWYQQTPGQGLQFLFEYFSETQRNKGNFPGRFSGRQFSNSRSEMNVSTLELGDSALYLCASSSGQAATEAFFGQGTRLTVV.